Listed here is a single T cell receptor (beta chain). This sample is drawn from a study of blood T cell repertoires in COVID-19. The J segment lost 6 bases and the V segment lost 0 bases, leaving 3 bases of the junction unmatched. CDR1 and CDR2 (germline): SGHTA, FQGNSA. This CDR3 contains 15 residues. The assay was immunoSEQ multiplex PCR, and TCRdb's table has in-frame clones only and misses some. Seen here are about 230,000 clones, 75% to 90% observed once, and the top ten hold approximately 2.6%. This chain links TRBV7-2 with TRBJ2-2; 8 bases match TRBD2. Material for sequencing was peripheral blood. The receptor's source is a man younger than 40 with COVID-19, enrolled during active disease. DNA of the CDR3: TGTGCCAGCAGCTTAGCCGGGACTAGTTCCGGGGAGCTGTTTTTT. This encodes CASSLAGTSSGELFF.